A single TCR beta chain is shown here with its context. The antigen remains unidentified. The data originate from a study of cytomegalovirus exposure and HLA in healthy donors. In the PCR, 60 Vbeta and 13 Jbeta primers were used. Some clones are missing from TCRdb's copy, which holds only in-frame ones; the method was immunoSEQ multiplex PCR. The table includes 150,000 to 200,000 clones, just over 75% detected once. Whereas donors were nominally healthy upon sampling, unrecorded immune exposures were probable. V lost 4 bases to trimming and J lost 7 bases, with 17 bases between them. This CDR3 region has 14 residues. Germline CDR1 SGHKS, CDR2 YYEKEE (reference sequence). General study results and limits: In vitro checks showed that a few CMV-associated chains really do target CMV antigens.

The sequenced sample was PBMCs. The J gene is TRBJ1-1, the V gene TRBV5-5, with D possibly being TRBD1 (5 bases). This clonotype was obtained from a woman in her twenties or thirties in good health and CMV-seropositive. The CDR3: CASSTLGGRNEAFF. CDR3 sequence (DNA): TGTGCCAGCAGCACCCTGGGGGGACGGAATGAAGCTTTCTTT.